These 4 T cell receptor beta chains originate from one sample sequenced in a study of shared clonotypes between healthy human individuals. CD45RO-negative CD8 cells positively selected for CCR7 made up the naive population, which excluded terminally differentiated effector memory CD45RA+ cells. The method was immunoSEQ multiplex PCR; TCRdb's version includes in-frame clones alone and lacks a portion of them. The sample has about 2.1 million clones, over 85% seen once. Sequences were obtained from naive CD8+ T cells from PBMCs. These receptors came from a man aged 18 to 30 in good health. Some clones in this sample may be carry-over from other donors' samples.

This clone was observed once. V usage is TRBV9 and J usage is TRBJ2-3, with 7 bases aligning to TRBD2. CDR1 is SGDLS and CDR2 is YYNGEE in the germline V gene. The V gene end was trimmed by 0 bases and the J gene end by 0 bases; junction bases not matched to a gene: 7. This CDR3 spans 17 amino acids. CDR3 sequence reads: CASSVERAGNSTDTQYF. CDR3 in DNA: TGTGCCAGCAGCGTAGAGCGAGCGGGGAATAGCACAGATACGCAGTATTTT. Using reference TRBV9 and TRBJ2-3 for the parts outside the CDR3, the full variable domain is DSGVTQTPKHLITATGQRVTLRCSPRSGDLSVYWYQQSLDQGLQFLIQYYNGEERAKGNILERFSAQQFPDLHSELNLSSLELGDSALYFCASSVERAGNSTDTQYFGPGTRLTVL.

The V and J genes are TRBV7-9 and TRBJ1-2; D not resolved. This CDR3 region has 11 residues. Germline values: CDR1 SEHNR, CDR2 FQNEAQ (reference sequence). Deletions cut 5 bases from V and 8 bases from J, with 9 bases between. The CDR3 DNA reads as TGTGCCAGCAGCGTGGACGGGGGCTACACCTTC. Translating gives CASSVDGGYTF.

The rearrangement joins TRBV28 to TRBJ2-7; 7 positions agree with TRBD2. Trimming cost V 8 bases and J 2 bases; bases outside gene matches: 9. Per germline, CDR1 MDHEN and CDR2 SYDVKM. CDR3 length: 14 residues. Here the CDR3 reads CASGGVTRAYEQYF. Here the CDR3 DNA reads TGTGCCAGCGGGGGGGTCACGAGGGCCTACGAGCAGTACTTC.

The chain employs TRBV27 and TRBJ2-1, with 8 positions matching TRBD2. Germline V CDR1 and CDR2: MNHEY, SMNVEV (reference sequence). The CDR3 runs to 16 residues. The junction had 7 bases not matched to a gene; V was cut back by 4 bases and J by 2 bases. This chain's CDR3 is CASSSAGAGAYNEQFF. For the CDR3, the DNA is TGTGCCAGCAGTTCCGCAGGAGCGGGAGCCTACAATGAGCAGTTCTTC.